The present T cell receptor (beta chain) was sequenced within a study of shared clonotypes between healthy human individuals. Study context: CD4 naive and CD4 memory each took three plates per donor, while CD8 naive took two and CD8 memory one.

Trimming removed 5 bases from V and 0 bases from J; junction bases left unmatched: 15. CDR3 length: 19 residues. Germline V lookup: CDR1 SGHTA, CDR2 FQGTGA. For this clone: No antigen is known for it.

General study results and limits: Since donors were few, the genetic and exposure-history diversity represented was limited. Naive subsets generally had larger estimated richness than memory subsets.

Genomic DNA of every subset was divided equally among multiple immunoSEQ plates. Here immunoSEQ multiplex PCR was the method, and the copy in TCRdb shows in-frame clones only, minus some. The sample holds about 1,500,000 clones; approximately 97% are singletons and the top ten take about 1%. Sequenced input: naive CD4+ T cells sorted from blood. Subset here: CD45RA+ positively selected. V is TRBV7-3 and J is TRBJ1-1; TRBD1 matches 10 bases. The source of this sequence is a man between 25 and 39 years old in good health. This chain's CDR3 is CASSRPTGGDQGLNTEAFF. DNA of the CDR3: TGTGCCAGCAGCCGCCCGACAGGGGGCGATCAGGGCCTGAACACTGAAGCTTTCTTT. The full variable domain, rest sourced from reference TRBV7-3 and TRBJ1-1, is GAGVSQTPSNKVTEKGKYVELRCDPISGHTALYWYRQSLGQGPEFLIYFQGTGAADDSGLPNDRFFAVRPEGSVSTLKIQRTERGDSAVYLCASSRPTGGDQGLNTEAFFGQGTRLTVV.